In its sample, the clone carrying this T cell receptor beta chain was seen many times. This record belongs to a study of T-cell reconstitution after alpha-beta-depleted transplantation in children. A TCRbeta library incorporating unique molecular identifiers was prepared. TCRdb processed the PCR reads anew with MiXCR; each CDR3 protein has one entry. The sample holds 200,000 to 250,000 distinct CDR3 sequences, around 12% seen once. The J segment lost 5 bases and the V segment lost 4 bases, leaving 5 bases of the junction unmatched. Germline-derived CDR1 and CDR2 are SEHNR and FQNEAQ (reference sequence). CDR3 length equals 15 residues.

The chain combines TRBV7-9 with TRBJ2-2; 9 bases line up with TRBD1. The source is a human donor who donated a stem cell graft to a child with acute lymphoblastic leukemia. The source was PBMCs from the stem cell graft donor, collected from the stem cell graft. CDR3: CASSSVGQGTGELFF. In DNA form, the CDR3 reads TGTGCCAGCAGCTCCGTTGGACAGGGGACCGGGGAGCTGTTTTTT.